One sample yielded the 7 T cell receptor beta chains listed below, sequenced in a study of response to subunit inactivated influenza vaccine listed by TCRdb under 2018. Library generation was performed with RT-PCR. TCRdb records Illumina HiSeq 2500 as the sequencer. TCRdb took the public reads, trimmed them with fastp at Q25, ran MiXCR for clone calling and kept in-frame beta chains. Each entry merges the rows of one CDR3 protein and shows their most common DNA and genes. Recorded for this sample are around 850,000 distinct CDR3 sequences; roughly 18% of them occurred a single time. The ten top clones hold approximately 10% of the sample. The material sequenced was PBMCs from blood, taken around 5 days after vaccination. The receptor set was obtained from a man in his fifties or sixties who received an inactivated influenza vaccine. Donor details come from another sample of the same person, matched by shared clones.

This clonotype came up a few times. The chain couples TRBV5-6 to TRBJ2-5; TRBD2 might be the D (6 bases). This CDR3 spans 14 amino acids. Germline CDR1 is SGHDT and CDR2 is YYEEEE. V lost 0 bases, J lost 4 bases, and 10 bases lay in between. CDR3 sequence reads: CASSLDRGTETQYF. CDR3 nucleotide sequence: TGTGCCAGCAGCTTGGATCGCGGGACAGAGACCCAGTACTTC.

The DNA of the CDR3 is TGTGCCAGCAGCTTTAGCGGGATTCGGACCGGGGAGCTGTTTTTT. Translation: CASSFSGIRTGELFF. The chain joins TRBV7-8 to TRBJ2-2, with 8 bases fitting TRBD2. Per germline, CDR1 SGHVS and CDR2 FQNEAQ. V was clipped by 3 bases and J by 5 bases; unmatched bases: 5. CDR3 length equals 15 residues. Together with reference TRBV7-8 and TRBJ2-2, the CDR3 gives the full variable domain: GAGVSQSPRYKVAKRGQDVALRCDPISGHVSLFWYQQALGQGPEFLTYFQNEAQLDKSGLPSDRFFAERPEGSVSTLKIQRTQQEDSAVYLCASSFSGIRTGELFFGEGSRLTVL.

This clonotype was seen more than once but under ten times. This chain links TRBV24-1 with TRBJ2-2; D possibly corresponds to TRBD1 (6 bases). Germline CDR1 is KGHDR and CDR2 is SFDVKD. CDR3 length equals 12 residues. The V end lost 12 bases, the J end lost 2 bases, and 9 bases lay between the germline ends. The CDR3 sequence is CAGTKNTGELFF. In DNA form, the CDR3 reads TGTGCCGGGACAAAAAACACCGGGGAGCTGTTTTTT.

There are a few counts of this clonotype. The J gene is TRBJ1-5, the V gene TRBV28; D unclear. Germline loops: CDR1 MDHEN, CDR2 SYDVKM. Trimming took off 5 bases at V and 0 bases at J, with 8 bases between the two ends. The CDR3 is 14 residues long. The CDR3 coding sequence is TGTGCCAGCAGTCAAGACGATAGCAATCAGCCCCAGCATTTT. It is translated as CASSQDDSNQPQHF.

The V gene is TRBV6-1, the J gene TRBJ2-1, with 7 bases lining up with TRBD2. There are 14 residues in the CDR3. Germline values: CDR1 MNHNS, CDR2 SASEGT. Losses at the gene ends were 8 bases for V and 4 bases for J; bases not matched to a gene: 8. The CDR3 region has the DNA TGTGCCAGCGGAGCGGGACTGGCTTACAATGAGCAGTTCTTC. It yields the protein CASGAGLAYNEQFF.

This clonotype has only a few counts. The genes are TRBV28 and TRBJ2-3, with 15 bases fitting TRBD2. In germline, CDR1 is MDHEN, CDR2 SYDVKM. The CDR3 is made up of 17 amino acids. V lost 4 bases, J lost 6 bases, and 8 bases stayed unmatched. CDR3 nucleotide sequence: TGTGCCAGCAGTTCCGGGACTAGCGGGAGGAGAGGGGATACGCAGTATTTT. This translates into CASSSGTSGRRGDTQYF. The full variable domain, in which reference TRBV28 and TRBJ2-3 provide the parts outside the CDR3, is DVKVTQSSRYLVKRTGEKVFLECVQDMDHENMFWYRQDPGLGLRLIYFSYDVKMKEKGDIPEGYSVSREKKERFSLILESASTNQTSMYLCASSSGTSGRRGDTQYFGPGTRLTVL.

The chain combines TRBV9 with TRBJ2-1; 14 bases map to TRBD2. The CDR3 extends over 20 amino acids. Germline CDR1 reads SGDLS; CDR2 reads YYNGEE. J gave up 0 bases and V 0 bases, and 8 bases lay outside the gene matches. CDR3 coding DNA: TGTGCCAGCAGCGTAGCTTATCGACTAGCGGGAGGGCCCTCCTACAATGAGCAGTTCTTC. Translating gives CASSVAYRLAGGPSYNEQFF.